This T cell receptor (beta chain) was recorded in a study of blood T cell repertoires in COVID-19. Turning to the study itself: Acute-phase and convalescent COVID-19 samples originated in the United States, Italy and Spain. PBMCs, B-cell-depleted T cells, or T cells provided the cDNA or gDNA that made up the material.

Authors' data handling: Cell counts per sample came from amplifying reference gene primers. Clones were sequenced by immunoSEQ multiplex PCR, and TCRdb holds only the in-frame ones, with some missing. V and J calls and clone size are those listed in that table; D and trimming were worked out from the DNA. The sample has about 170,000 clones; less than 90% are singletons. The CDR3 is made up of 16 amino acids. Germline V gene lookup returns CDR1 SGHDT and CDR2 YYEEEE. The J segment lost 5 bases and the V segment lost 0 bases, leaving 5 bases of the junction unmatched. The sequenced sample consisted of peripheral blood. This TCR derives from a woman aged 60 to 75 with COVID-19, enrolled during active disease. The J gene is TRBJ2-7, the V gene TRBV5-6; 13 bases agree with TRBD2. CDR3 sequence reads: CASSLEIGLAGDEQYF. The CDR3 bases are TGTGCCAGCAGCTTGGAAATCGGACTAGCGGGAGACGAGCAGTACTTC.